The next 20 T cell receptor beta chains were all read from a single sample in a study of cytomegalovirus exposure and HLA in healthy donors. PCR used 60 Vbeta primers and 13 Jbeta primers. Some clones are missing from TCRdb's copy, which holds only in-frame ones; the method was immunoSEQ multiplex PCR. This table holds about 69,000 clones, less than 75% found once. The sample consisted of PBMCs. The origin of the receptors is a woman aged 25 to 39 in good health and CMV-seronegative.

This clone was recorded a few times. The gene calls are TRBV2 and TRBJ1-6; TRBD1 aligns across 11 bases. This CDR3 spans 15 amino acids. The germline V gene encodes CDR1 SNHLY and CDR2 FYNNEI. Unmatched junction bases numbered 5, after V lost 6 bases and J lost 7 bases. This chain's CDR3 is CASRAGQGGNSPLHF. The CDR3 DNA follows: TGTGCCAGCAGGGCGGGACAGGGGGGGAATTCACCCCTCCACTTT.

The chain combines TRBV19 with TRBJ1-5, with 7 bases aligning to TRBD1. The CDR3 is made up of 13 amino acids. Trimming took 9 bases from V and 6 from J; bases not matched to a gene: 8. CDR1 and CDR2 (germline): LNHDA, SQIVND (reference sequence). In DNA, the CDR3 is TGTGCCAGCCAGGGACAGATTTTTCAGCCCCAGCATTTT. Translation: CASQGQIFQPQHF.

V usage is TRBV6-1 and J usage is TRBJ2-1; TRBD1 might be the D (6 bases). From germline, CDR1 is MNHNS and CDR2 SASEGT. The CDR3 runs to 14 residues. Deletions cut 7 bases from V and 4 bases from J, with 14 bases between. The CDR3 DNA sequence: TGTGCCAGCAATCCGGACAGACAATACAATGAGCAGTTCTTC. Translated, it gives CASNPDRQYNEQFF.

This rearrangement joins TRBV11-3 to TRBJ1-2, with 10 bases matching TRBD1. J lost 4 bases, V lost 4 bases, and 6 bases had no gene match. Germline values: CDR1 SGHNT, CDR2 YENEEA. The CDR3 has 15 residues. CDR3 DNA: TGTGCCAGCAGCTCGACAGGGGGCAAAGGCTATGGCTACACCTTC. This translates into CASSSTGGKGYGYTF.

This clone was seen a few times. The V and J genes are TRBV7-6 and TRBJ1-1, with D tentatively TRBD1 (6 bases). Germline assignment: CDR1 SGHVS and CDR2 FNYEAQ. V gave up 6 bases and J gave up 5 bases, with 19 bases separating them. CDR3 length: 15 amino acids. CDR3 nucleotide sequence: TGTGCCAGCAGTGACACAGGGCAGGGGTGGACTGAAGCTTTCTTT. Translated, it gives CASSDTGQGWTEAFF.

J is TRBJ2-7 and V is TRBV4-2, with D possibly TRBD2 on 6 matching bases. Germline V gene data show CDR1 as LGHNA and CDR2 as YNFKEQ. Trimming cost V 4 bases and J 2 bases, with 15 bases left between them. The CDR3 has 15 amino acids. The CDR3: CASSPTSPLTYEQYF. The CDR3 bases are TGTGCCAGCAGCCCGACTAGTCCCCTTACCTACGAGCAGTACTTC.

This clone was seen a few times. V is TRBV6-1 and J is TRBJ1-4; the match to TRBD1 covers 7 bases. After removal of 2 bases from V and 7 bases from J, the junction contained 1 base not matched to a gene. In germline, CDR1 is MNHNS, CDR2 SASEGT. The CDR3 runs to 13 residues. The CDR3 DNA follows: TGTGCCAGCAGTGAATACAGGGGTGAAAAACTGTTTTTT. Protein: CASSEYRGEKLFF.

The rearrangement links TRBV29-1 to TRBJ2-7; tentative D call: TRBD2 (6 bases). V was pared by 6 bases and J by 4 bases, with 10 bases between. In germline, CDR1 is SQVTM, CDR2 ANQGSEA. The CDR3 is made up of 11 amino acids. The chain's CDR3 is CSVVRGYEQYF. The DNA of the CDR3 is TGCAGCGTCGTCCGGGGGTACGAGCAGTACTTC.

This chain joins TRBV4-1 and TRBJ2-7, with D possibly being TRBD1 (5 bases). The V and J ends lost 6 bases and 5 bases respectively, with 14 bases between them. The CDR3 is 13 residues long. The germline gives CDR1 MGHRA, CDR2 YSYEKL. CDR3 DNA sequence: TGCGCCAGCAGAAAGACGGCCAGGGACGAGCAGTACTTC. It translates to CASRKTARDEQYF.

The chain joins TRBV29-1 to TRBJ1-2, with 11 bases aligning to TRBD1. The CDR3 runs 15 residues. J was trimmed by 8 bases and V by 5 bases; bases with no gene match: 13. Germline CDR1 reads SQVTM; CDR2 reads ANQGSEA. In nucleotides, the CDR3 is TGCAGCGTTCCTCCCCTTTCCGGGACAGGGGGAGGCTACACCTTC. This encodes CSVPPLSGTGGGYTF.

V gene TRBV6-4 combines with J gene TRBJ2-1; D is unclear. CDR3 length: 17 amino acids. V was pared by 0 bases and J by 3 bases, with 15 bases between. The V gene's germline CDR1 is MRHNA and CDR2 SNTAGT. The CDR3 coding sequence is TGTGCCAGCAGTGACTCGATAAACGGCGGCGACTACAATGAGCAGTTCTTC. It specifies CASSDSINGGDYNEQFF.

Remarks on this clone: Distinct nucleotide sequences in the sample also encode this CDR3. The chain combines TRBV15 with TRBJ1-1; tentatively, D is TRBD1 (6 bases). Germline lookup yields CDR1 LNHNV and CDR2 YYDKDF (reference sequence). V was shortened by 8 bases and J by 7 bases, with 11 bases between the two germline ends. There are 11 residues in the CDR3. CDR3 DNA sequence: TGTGCCACCCAGGACAGAGTTGAAGCTTTCTTT. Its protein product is CATQDRVEAFF.

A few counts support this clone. The CDR3 nucleotides are TGCGCCAGCAGCTGGACCCCGGGACAAGGAAATGGCTACACCTTC. Its translation is CASSWTPGQGNGYTF. This chain uses TRBV5-1 with TRBJ1-2; TRBD1 might be the D (6 bases). Trimming stripped 3 bases from V and 6 bases from J, with 18 bases between. Looked up from germline, CDR1 is SGHRS and CDR2 is YFSETQ. CDR3 length: 15 amino acids.

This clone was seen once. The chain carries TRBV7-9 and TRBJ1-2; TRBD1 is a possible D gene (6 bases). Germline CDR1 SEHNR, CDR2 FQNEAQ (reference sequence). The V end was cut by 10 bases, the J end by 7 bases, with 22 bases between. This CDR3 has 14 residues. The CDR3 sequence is CATETSGGKVGYTF. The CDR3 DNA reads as TGTGCCACCGAAACCTCTGGGGGCAAGGTTGGCTACACCTTC.

As DNA, the CDR3 is TGTGCCAGCGGACCCTTCGGGCGGGGGAACACCGGGGAGCTGTTTTTT. This encodes CASGPFGRGNTGELFF. V is TRBV7-2 and J is TRBJ2-2; maybe TRBD2 (6 bases). CDR1 is SGHTA and CDR2 is FQGNSA in the germline V gene. Trimming removed 8 bases from V and 1 base from J, with 17 bases in between. The CDR3 covers 16 residues.

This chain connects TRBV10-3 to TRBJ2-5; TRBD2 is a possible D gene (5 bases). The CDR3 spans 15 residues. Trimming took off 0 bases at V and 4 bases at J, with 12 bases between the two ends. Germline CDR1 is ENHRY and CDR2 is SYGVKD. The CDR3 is CAISESGRSGETQYF. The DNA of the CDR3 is TGTGCCATCAGTGAGTCAGGGAGATCGGGAGAGACCCAGTACTTC.

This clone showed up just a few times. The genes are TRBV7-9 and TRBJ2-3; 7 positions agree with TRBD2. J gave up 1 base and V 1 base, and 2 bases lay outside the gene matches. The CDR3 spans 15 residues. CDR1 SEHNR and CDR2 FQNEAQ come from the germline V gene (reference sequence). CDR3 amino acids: CASSLEGLGTDTQYF. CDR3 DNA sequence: TGTGCCAGCAGCTTAGAAGGACTAGGCACAGATACGCAGTATTTT.

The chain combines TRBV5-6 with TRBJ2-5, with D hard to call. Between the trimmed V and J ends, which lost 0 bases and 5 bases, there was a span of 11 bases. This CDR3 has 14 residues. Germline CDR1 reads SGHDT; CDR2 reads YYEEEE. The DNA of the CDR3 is TGTGCCAGCAGCTTGGTGGTCCCCCGGGAGACCCAGTACTTC. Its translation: CASSLVVPRETQYF.

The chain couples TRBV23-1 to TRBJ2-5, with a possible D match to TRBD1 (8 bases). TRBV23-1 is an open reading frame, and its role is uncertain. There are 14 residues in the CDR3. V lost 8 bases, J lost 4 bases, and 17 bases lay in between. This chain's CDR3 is CASGRTGRGETQYF. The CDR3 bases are TGCGCCAGCGGGCGGACAGGGAGGGGAGAGACCCAGTACTTC.

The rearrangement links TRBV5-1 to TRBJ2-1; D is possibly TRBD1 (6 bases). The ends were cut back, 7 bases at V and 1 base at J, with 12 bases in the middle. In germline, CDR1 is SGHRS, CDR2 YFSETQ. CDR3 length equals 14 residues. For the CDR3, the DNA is TGCGCCAGCTCCCCAGGGGAATCCTACAATGAGCAGTTCTTC. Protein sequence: CASSPGESYNEQFF.